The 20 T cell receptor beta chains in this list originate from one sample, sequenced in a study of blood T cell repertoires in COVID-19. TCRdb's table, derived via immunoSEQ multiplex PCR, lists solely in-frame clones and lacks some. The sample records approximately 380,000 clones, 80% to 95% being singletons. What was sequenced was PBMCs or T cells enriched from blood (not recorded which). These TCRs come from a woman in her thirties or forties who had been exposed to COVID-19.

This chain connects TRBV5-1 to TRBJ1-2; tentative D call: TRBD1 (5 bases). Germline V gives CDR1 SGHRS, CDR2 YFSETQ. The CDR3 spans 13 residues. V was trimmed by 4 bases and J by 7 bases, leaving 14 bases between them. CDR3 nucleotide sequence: TGCGCCAGCAGCCGACAGTTAATGGGTGGCTACACCTTC. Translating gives CASSRQLMGGYTF.

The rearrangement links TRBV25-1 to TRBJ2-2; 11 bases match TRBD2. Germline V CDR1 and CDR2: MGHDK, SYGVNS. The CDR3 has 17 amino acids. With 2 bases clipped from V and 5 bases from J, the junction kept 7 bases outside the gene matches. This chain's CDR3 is CASSEPGTSGLTGELFF. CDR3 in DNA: TGTGCCAGCAGTGAACCAGGGACTAGCGGCCTAACCGGGGAGCTGTTTTTT.

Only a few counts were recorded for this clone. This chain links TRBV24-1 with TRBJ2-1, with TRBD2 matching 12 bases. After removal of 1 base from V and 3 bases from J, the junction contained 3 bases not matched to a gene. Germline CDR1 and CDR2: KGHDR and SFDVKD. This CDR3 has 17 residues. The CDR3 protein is CATSDLWTSGNYNEQFF. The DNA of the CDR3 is TGTGCCACCAGTGATTTATGGACTAGCGGGAACTACAATGAGCAGTTCTTC.

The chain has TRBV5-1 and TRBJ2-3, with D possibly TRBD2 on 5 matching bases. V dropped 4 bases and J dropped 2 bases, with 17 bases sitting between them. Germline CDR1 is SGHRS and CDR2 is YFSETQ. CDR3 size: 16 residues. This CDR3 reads CASSSGLAPTTDTQYF. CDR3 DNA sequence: TGCGCCAGCAGCAGCGGCCTGGCCCCCACCACAGATACGCAGTATTTT.

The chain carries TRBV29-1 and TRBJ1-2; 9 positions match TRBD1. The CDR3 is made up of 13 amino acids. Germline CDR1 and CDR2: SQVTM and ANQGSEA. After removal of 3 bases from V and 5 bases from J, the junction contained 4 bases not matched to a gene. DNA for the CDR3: TGCAGCGTTGACCCGGGACAGGGTTATGGCTACACCTTC. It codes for CSVDPGQGYGYTF.

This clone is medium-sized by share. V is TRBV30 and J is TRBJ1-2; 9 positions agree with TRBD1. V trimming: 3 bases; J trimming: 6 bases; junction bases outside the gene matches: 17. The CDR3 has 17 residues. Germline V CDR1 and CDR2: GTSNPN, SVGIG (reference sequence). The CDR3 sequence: CAWSKGSKGDRADGYTF. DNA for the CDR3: TGTGCCTGGAGCAAGGGATCCAAGGGGGACAGGGCTGATGGCTACACCTTC.

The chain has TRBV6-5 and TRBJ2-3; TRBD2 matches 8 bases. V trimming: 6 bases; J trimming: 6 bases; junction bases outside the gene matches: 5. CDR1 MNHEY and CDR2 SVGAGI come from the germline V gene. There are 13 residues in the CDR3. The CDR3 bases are TGTGCCAGCAGATTAGCGGGAAGGGATACGCAGTATTTT. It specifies CASRLAGRDTQYF.

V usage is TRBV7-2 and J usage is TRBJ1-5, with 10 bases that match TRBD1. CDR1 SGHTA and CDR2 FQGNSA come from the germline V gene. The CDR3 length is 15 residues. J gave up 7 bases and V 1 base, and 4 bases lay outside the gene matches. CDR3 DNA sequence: TGTGCCAGCAGCTTAGAAGGGACAGGGGACCAGCCCCAGCATTTT. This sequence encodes CASSLEGTGDQPQHF.

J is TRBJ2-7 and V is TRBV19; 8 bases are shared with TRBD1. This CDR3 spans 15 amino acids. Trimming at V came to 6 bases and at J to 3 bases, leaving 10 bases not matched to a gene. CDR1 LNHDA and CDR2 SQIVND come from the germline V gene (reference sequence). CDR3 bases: TGTGCCAGTAGCCTAGCACGACAGGGGAACTACGAGCAGTACTTC. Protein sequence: CASSLARQGNYEQYF.

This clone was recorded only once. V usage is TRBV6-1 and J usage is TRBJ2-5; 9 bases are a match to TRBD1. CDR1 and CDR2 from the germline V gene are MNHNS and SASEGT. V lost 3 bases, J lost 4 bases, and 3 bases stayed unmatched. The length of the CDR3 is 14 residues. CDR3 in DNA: TGTGCCAGCAGTGAGAGGACAGGGGCAGAGACCCAGTACTTC. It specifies CASSERTGAETQYF.

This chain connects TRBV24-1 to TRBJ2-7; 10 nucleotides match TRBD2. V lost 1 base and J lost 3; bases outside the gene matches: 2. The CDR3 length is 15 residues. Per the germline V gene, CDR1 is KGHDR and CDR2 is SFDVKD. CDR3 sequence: CATSDLPSGSYEQYF. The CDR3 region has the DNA TGTGCCACCAGTGATTTACCTAGCGGGAGCTACGAGCAGTACTTC.

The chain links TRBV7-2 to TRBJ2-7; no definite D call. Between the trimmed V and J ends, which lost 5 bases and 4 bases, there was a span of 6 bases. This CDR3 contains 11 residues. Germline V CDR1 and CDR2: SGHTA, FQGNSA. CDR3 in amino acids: CASSQHYEQYF. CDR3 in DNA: TGTGCCAGCAGCCAACATTACGAGCAGTACTTC. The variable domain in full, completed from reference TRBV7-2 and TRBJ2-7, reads GAGVSQSPSNKVTEKGKDVELRCDPISGHTALYWYRQSLGQGLEFLIYFQGNSAPDKSGLPSDRFSAERTGGSVSTLTIQRTQQEDSAVYLCASSQHYEQYFGPGTRLTVT.

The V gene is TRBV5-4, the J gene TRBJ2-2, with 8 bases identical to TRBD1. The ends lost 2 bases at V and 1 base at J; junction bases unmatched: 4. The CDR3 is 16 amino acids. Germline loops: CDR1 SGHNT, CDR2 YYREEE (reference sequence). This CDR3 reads CASSLAQGENTGELFF. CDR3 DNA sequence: TGTGCCAGCAGCTTAGCACAGGGGGAGAACACCGGGGAGCTGTTTTTT.

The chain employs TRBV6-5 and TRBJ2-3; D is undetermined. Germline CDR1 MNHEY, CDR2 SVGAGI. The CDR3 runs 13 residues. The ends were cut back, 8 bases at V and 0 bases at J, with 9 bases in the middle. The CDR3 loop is CASGILSTDTQYF. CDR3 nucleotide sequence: TGTGCCAGCGGCATCCTTAGCACAGATACGCAGTATTTT.

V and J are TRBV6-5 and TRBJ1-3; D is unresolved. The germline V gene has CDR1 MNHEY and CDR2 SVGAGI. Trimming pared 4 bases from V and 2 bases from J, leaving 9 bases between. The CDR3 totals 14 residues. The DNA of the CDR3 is TGTGCCAGCAGTTTAGGAGAAGCTGGAAACACCATATATTTT. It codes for CASSLGEAGNTIYF.

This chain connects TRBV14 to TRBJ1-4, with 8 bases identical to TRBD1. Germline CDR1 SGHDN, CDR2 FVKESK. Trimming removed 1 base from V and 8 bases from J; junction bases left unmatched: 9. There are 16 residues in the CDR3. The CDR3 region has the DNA TGTGCCAGCAGCCAAGGGCCAGGGGGCGAGTTGGAAAAACTGTTTTTT. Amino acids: CASSQGPGGELEKLFF.

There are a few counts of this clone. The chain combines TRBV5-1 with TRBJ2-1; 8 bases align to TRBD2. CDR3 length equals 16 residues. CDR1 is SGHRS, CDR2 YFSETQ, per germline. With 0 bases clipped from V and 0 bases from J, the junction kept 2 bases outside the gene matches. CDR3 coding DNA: TGCGCCAGCAGCTTGGCCAGCGGGAGCTCCTACAATGAGCAGTTCTTC. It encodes CASSLASGSSYNEQFF.

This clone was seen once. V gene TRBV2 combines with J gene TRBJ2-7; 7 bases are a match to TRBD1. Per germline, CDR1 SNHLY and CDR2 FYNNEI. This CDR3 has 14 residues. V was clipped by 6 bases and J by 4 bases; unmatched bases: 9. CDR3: CASSEQGQDYEQYF. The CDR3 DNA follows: TGTGCCAGCAGCGAACAAGGACAGGATTACGAGCAGTACTTC.

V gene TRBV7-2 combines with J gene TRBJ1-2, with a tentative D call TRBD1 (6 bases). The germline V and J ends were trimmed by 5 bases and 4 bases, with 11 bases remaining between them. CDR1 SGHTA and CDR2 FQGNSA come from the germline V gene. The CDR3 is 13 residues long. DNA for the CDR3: TGTGCCAGCAGCCCCAGACAGGCCTATGGCTACACCTTC. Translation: CASSPRQAYGYTF.

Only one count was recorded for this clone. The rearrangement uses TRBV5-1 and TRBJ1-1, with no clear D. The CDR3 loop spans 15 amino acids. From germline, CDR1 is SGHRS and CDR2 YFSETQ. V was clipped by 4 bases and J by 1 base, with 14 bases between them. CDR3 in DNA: TGCGCCAGCAGCGGAGCGACGGGAGGGAACACTGAAGCTTTCTTT. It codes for CASSGATGGNTEAFF.